This T cell receptor (beta chain) was documented in a study of blood T cell repertoires in COVID-19. The overall study: Sites in the United States, Italy and Spain provided acute and convalescent COVID-19 samples.

Authors' data handling: From reference gene primer amplification, estimates of nucleated cell counts were derived. The data were produced by immunoSEQ multiplex PCR, yet TCRdb's version contains in-frame clones alone and is incomplete. V and J calls and clone size are copied from that table; D and trimming were computed from the DNA. The sample consists of fewer than 130,000 clones, approximately 85% of them appearing once. After removal of 5 bases from V and 4 bases from J, the junction contained 11 bases not matched to a gene. The CDR3 has 16 amino acids. Per germline, CDR1 MNHEY and CDR2 SMNVEV (reference sequence).

This TCR was sampled from a human donor in a cohort sampled during active COVID-19. The chain joins TRBV27 to TRBJ1-3; 7 bases fit TRBD1. The sample was peripheral blood. CDR3 nucleotide sequence: TGTGCCAGCAGTCCGTCGGTGAGGGGGCACGGAAACACCATATATTTT. Amino acid sequence: CASSPSVRGHGNTIYF.